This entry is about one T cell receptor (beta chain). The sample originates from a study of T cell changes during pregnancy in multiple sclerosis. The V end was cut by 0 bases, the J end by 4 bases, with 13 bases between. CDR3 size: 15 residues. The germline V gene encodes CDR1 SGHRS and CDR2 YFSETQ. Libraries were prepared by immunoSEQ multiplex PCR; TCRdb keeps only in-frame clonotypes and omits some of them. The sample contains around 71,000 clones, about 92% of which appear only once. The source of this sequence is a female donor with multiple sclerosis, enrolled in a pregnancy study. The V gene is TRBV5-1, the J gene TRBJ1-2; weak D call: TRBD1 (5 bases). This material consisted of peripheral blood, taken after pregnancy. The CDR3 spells CASSLVAGPSYGYTF. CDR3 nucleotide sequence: TGCGCCAGCAGCTTGGTGGCAGGGCCTAGCTATGGCTACACCTTC.